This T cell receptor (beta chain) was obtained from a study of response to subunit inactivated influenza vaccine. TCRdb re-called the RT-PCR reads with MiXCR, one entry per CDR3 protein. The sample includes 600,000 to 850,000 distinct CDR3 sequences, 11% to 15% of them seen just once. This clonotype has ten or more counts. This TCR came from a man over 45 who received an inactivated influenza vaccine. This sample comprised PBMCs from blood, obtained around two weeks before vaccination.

The CDR3 DNA reads TGTGCCAGCAGCCCCCCTCGAGGGGATACGCAGTATTTT. Amino acids: CASSPPRGDTQYF. V and J are TRBV5-6 and TRBJ2-3, with a tentative D call TRBD2 (5 bases). This CDR3 contains 13 residues. With 4 bases removed from V and 6 bases from J, the gap between germline ends came to 12 bases. Germline V CDR1 and CDR2: SGHDT, YYEEEE.